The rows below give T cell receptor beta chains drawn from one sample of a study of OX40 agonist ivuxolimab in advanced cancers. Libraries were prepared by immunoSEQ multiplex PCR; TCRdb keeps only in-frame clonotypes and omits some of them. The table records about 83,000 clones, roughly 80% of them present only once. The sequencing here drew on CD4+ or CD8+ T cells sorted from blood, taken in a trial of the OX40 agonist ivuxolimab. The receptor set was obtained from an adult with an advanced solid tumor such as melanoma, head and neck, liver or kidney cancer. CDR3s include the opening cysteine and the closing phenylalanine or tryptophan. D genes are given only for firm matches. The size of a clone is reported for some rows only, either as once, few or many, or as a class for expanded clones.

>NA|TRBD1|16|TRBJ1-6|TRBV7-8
CASSNLGVGGTSPLHF
TGTGCCAGCAGCAACTTGGGGGTAGGGGGCACTTCACCCCTCCACTTT
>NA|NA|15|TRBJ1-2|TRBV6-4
CASSVQAGANYGYTF
TGTGCCAGCAGTGTTCAGGCAGGGGCTAACTATGGCTACACCTTC
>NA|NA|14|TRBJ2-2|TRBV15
CATSGNPDTGELFF
TGTGCCACCAGCGGCAATCCGGACACCGGGGAGCTGTTTTTT
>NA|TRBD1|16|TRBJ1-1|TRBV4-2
CASSQGAGGSDTEAFF
TGTGCCAGCAGCCAAGGGGCAGGGGGTTCCGACACTGAAGCTTTCTTT
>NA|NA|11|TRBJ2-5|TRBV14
CASSQSGTQYF
TGTGCCAGCAGCCAGTCGGGGACCCAGTACTTC
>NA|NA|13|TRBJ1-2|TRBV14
CASSQKRGGGYTF
TGTGCCAGCAGCCAAAAACGGGGTGGTGGCTACACCTTC
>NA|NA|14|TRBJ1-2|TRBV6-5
CASSYSWGAYGYTF
TGTGCCAGCAGTTACTCGTGGGGGGCCTATGGCTACACCTTC
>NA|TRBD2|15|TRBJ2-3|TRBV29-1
CSVGLTSGRYDTQYF
TGCAGCGTCGGTCTGACTAGCGGGAGATACGATACGCAGTATTTT
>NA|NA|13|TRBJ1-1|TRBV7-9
CASSFNPGTEAFF
TGTGCCAGCAGCTTCAATCCGGGCACTGAAGCTTTCTTT
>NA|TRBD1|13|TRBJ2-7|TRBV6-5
CASRLGTAYEQYF
TGTGCCAGCAGGTTAGGGACAGCCTACGAGCAGTACTTC
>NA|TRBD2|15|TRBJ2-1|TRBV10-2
CASRTSGGVYNEQFF
TGCGCCAGCAGAACTAGCGGGGGGGTGTACAATGAGCAGTTCTTC
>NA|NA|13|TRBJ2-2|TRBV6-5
CASRQGGTGELFF
TGTGCCAGCAGGCAGGGGGGCACCGGGGAGCTGTTTTTT
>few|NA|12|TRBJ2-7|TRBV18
CASSPGSYEQYF
TGTGCCAGCTCACCTGGCAGTTACGAGCAGTACTTC
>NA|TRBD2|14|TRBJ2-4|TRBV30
CAWTFSGGANIQYF
TGTGCCTGGACTTTTAGCGGGGGGGCAAACATTCAGTACTTC
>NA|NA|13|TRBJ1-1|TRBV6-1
CASSDQGNTEAFF
TGTGCCAGCAGTGACCAGGGGAACACTGAAGCTTTCTTT
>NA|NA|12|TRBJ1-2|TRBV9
CASTRIGGGYTF
TGTGCCAGCACCAGGATAGGCGGTGGCTACACCTTC
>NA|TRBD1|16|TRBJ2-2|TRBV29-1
CSVLYFGQGSYGELFF
TGCAGCGTTCTTTATTTTGGACAGGGGAGTTACGGGGAGCTGTTTTTT
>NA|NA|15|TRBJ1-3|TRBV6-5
CASSYDYLSGNTIYF
TGTGCCAGCAGTTACGATTACCTCTCTGGAAACACCATATATTTT
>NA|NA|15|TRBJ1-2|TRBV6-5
CASRSGGGTNYGYTF
TGTGCCAGCAGGTCGGGGGGGGGAACTAACTATGGCTACACCTTC
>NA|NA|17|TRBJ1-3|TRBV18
CASSPRAGGPVGNTIYF
TGTGCCAGCTCACCACGTGCGGGGGGTCCGGTCGGAAACACCATATATTTT
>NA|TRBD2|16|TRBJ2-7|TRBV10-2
CASSGGGGQGLDEQYF
TGCGCCAGCAGTGGCGGGGGGGGCCAAGGGCTGGACGAGCAGTACTTC
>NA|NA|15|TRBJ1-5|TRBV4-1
CASSQDVRGDQPQHF
TGCGCCAGCAGCCAAGACGTAAGGGGGGATCAGCCCCAGCATTTT
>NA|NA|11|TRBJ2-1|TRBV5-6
CASSLYGEQFF
TGTGCCAGCAGCTTGTACGGTGAGCAGTTCTTC
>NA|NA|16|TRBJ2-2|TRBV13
CASSLFIGGVFGELFF
TGTGCCAGCAGCTTATTTATAGGGGGAGTCTTCGGGGAGCTGTTTTTT
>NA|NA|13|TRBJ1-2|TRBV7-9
CASSLWGEAGYTF
TGTGCCAGCAGCTTATGGGGGGAAGCTGGCTACACCTTC
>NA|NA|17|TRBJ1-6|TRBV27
CASRRDRTSSYNSPLHF
TGTGCCAGCAGACGTGACAGGACTAGCTCCTATAATTCACCCCTCCACTTT
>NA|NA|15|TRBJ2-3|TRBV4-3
CASSQDRAGTDTQYF
TGCGCCAGCAGCCAAGATCGGGCAGGCACAGATACGCAGTATTTT
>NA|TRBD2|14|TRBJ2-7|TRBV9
CASSAGTSGYEQYF
TGTGCCAGCAGCGCGGGGACTAGCGGGTACGAGCAGTACTTC
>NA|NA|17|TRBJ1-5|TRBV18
CASSHAGARGGNQPQHF
TGTGCCAGCTCCCACGCGGGGGCGCGGGGAGGCAATCAGCCCCAGCATTTT
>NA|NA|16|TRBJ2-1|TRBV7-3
CASSLGGTPGRNEQFF
TGTGCCAGCAGCTTAGGGGGGACCCCTGGGCGGAATGAGCAGTTCTTC
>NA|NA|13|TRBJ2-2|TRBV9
CASSVDRAGELFF
TGTGCCAGCAGCGTAGACCGGGCCGGGGAGCTGTTTTTT
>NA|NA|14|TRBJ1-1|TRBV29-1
CSAEEGSMNTEAFF
TGCAGCGCCGAGGAGGGGTCTATGAACACTGAAGCTTTCTTT
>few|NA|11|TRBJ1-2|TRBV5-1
CASSDLGGYTF
TGCGCCAGCAGCGACTTAGGAGGCTACACCTTC
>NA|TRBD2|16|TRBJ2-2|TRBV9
CASSVGSGGNTGELFF
TGTGCCAGCAGCGTGGGAAGCGGGGGGAACACCGGGGAGCTGTTTTTT
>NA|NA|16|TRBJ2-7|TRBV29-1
CSVFGRKGQGTYEQYF
TGCAGCGTTTTCGGCAGGAAAGGACAAGGGACCTACGAGCAGTACTTC
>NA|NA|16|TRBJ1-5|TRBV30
CAWSVGGINSNQPQHF
TGTGCCTGGAGTGTAGGAGGGATTAATAGCAATCAGCCCCAGCATTTT
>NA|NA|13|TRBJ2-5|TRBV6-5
CASTYTRSETQYF
TGTGCCAGCACCTACACCCGTTCAGAGACCCAGTACTTC